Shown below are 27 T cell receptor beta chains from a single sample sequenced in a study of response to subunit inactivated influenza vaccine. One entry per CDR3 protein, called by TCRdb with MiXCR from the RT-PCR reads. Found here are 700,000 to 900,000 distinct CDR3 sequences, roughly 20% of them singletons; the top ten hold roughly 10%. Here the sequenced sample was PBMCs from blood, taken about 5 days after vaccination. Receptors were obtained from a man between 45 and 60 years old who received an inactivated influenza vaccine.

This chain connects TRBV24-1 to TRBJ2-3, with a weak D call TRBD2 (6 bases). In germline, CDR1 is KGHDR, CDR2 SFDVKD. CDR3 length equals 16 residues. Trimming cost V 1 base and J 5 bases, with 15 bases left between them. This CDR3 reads CATSDFGGTAQDTQYF. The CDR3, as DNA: TGTGCCACCAGTGATTTTGGCGGGACCGCCCAAGATACGCAGTATTTT.

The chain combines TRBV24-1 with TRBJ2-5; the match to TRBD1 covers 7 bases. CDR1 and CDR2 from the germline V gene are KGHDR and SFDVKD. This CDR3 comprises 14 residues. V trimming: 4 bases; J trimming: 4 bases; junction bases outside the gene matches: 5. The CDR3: CATSERDRGETQYF. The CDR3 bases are TGTGCCACCAGTGAGAGGGACAGAGGAGAGACCCAGTACTTC.

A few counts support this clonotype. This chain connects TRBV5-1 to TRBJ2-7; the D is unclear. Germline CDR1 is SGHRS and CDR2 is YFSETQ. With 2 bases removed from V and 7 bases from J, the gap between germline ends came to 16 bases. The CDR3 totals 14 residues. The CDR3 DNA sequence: TGCGCCAGCAGCTTCGGACCCCTGGCAGAAGAGCAGTACTTC. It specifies CASSFGPLAEEQYF.

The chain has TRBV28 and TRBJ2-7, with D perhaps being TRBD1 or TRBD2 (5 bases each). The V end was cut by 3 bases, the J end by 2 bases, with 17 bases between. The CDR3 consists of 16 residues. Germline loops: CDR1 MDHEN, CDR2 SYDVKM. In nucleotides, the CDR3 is TGTGCCAGCAGTTTCCCCTCCGGGACGGAAACCTACGAGCAGTACTTC. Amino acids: CASSFPSGTETYEQYF.

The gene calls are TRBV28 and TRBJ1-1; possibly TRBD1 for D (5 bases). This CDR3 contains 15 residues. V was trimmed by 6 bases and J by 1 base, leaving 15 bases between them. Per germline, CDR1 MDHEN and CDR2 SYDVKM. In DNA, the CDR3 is TGTGCCAGCAGGCCCCACCGGGACGGGAACACTGAAGCTTTCTTT. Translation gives CASRPHRDGNTEAFF.

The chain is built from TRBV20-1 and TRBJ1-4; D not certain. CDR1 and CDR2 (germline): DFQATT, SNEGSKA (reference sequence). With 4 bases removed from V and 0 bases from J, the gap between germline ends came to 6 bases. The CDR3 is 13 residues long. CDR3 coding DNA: TGCAGTGCTAAGAGAACAACTAATGAAAAACTGTTTTTT. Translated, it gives CSAKRTTNEKLFF.

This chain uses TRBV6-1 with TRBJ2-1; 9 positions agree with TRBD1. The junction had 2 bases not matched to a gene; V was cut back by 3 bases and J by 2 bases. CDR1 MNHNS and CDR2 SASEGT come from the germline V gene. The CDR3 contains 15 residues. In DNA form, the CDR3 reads TGTGCCAGCAGTGAGGGACAGGGCCCCTACAATGAGCAGTTCTTC. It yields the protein CASSEGQGPYNEQFF.

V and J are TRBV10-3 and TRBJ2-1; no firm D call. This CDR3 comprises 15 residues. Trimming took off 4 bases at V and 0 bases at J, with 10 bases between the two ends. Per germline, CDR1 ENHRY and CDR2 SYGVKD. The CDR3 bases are TGTGCCATCAGTGTAGGGCCCAGCTCCTACAATGAGCAGTTCTTC. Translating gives CAISVGPSSYNEQFF.

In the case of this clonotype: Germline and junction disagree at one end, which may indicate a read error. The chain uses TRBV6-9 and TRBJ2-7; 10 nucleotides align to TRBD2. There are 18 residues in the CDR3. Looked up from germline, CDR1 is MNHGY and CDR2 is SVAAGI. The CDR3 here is CASSYPSPLSGRVLEQSF. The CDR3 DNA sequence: TGTGCCAGCAGTTACCCCAGCCCCCTCAGCGGGAGGGTGTTGGAGCAGTCCTTC.

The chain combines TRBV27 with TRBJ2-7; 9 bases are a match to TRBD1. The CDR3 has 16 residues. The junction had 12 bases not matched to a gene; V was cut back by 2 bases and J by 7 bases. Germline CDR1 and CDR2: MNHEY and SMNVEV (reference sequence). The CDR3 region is CASSLAETGGLREQYF. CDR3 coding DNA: TGTGCCAGCAGTTTAGCAGAGACAGGGGGTCTAAGAGAGCAGTACTTC.

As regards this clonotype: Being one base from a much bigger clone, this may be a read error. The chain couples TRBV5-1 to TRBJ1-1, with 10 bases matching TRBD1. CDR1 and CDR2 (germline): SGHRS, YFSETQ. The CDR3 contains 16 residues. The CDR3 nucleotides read TGCGCCAGCAGCTTCCTCGGGACAGGGGAAGGTACTGAAACTTTCTTT. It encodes CASSFLGTGEGTETFF.

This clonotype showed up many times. The CDR3 DNA sequence: TGCAGTGCTAGAAGGGGCGCCACTGAAGCTTTCTTT. This gives the protein CSARRGATEAFF. This chain connects TRBV20-1 to TRBJ1-1; a weak D match, TRBD1 (5 bases). Between the trimmed V and J ends, which lost 2 bases and 4 bases, there was a span of 8 bases. Germline-derived CDR1 and CDR2 are DFQATT and SNEGSKA (reference sequence). CDR3 size: 12 residues.

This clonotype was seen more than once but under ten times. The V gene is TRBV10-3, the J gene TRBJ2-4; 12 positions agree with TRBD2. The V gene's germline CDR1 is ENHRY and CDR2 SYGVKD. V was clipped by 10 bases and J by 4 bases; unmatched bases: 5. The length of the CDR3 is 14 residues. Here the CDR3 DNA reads TGTGCCACCAGACTAGCGGGAGAGAAAAACATTCAGTACTTC. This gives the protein CATRLAGEKNIQYF.

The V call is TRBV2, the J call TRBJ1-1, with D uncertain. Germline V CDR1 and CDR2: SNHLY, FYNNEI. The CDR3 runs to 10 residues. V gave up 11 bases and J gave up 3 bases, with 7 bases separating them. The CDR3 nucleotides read TGTGCCGTGTCAGACACTGAAGCTTTCTTT. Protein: CAVSDTEAFF.

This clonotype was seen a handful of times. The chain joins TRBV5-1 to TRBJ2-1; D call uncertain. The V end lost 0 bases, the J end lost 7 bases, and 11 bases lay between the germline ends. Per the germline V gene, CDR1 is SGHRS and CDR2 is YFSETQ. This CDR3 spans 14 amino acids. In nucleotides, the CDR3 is TGCGCCAGCAGCTTGGAGCCTCCTCCGAATGAGCAGTTCTTC. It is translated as CASSLEPPPNEQFF.

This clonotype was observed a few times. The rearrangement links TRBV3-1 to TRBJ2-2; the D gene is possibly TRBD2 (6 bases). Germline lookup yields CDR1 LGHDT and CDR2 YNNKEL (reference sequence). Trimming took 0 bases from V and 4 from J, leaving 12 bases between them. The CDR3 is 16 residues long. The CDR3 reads CASSQDRREGTGELFF. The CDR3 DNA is TGTGCCAGCAGCCAAGATCGGCGGGAAGGCACCGGGGAGCTGTTTTTT.

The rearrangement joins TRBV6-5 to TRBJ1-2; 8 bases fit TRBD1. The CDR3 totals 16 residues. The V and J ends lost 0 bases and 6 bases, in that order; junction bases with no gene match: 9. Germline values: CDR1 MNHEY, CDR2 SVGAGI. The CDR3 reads CASSYSDPGQGDGYTF. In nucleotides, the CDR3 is TGTGCCAGCAGTTACTCCGATCCCGGACAGGGCGATGGCTACACCTTC.

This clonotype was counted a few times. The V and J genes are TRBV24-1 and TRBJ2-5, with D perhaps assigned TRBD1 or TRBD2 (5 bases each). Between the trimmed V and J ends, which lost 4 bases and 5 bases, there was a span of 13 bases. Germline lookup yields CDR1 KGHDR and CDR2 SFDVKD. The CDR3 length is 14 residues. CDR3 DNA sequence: TGTGCCACCAGTGAGGGCCGGGACCCGGAGACCCAGTACTTC. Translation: CATSEGRDPETQYF.

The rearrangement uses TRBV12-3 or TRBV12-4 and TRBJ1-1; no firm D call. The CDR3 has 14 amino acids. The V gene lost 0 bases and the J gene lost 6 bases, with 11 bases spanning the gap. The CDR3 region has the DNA TGTGCCAGCAGTTTAGCGAGGCTGGGTTCTGAAGCTTTCTTT. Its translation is CASSLARLGSEAFF.

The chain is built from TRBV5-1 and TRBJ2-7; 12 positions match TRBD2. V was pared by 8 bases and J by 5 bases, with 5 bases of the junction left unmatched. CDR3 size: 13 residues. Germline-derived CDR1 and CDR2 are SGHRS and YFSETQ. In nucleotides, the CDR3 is TGCGCCAGTCGACTAGCGGGAGTTGACGAGCAGTACTTC. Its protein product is CASRLAGVDEQYF.

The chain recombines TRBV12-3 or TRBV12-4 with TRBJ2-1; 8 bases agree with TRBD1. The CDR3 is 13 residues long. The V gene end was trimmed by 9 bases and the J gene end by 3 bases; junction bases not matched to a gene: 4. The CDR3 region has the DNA TGTGCCAGTGGGACAGGAGACTACAATGAGCAGTTCTTC. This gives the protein CASGTGDYNEQFF.

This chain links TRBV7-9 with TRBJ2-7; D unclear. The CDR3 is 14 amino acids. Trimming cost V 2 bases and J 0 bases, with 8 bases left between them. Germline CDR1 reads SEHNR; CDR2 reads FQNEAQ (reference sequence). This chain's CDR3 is CASSLPRNSYEQYF. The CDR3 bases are TGTGCCAGCAGCTTACCCAGAAACTCCTACGAGCAGTACTTC.

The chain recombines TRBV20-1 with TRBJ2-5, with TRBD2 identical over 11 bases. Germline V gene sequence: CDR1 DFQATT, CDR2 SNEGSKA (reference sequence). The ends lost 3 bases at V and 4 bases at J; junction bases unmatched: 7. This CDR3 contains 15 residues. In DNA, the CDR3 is TGCAGTGCTAGCCTTCTAGCGGGGGGAGGAGAGACCCAGTACTTC. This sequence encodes CSASLLAGGGETQYF.

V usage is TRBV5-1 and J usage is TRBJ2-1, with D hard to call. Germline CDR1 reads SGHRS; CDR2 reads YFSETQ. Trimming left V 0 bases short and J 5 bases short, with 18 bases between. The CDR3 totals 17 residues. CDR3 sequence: CASSLGFGPLSDNEQFF. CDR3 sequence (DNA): TGCGCCAGCAGCTTGGGATTTGGACCCCTCAGCGACAATGAGCAGTTCTTC.

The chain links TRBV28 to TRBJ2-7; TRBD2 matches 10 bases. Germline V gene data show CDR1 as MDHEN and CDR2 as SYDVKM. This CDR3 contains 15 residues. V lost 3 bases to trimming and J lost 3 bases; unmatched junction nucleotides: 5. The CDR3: CASSFLAGAIYEQYF. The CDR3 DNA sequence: TGTGCCAGCAGTTTTCTAGCGGGGGCGATCTACGAGCAGTACTTC.

The CDR3 region is CASSPSKGLELFF. For the CDR3, the DNA is TGCGCCAGCAGTCCCAGTAAGGGTCTGGAGCTGTTTTTT. The chain couples TRBV5-1 to TRBJ2-2; no clear D gene. Germline CDR1 SGHRS, CDR2 YFSETQ. With 5 bases removed from V and 10 bases from J, the gap between germline ends came to 15 bases. The CDR3 has 13 residues.

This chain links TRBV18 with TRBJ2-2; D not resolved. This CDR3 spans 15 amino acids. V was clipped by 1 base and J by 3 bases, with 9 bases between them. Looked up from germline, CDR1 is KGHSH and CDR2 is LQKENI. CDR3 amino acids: CASSPLVSYTGELFF. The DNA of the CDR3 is TGTGCCAGCTCACCACTAGTCAGCTACACCGGGGAGCTGTTTTTT.